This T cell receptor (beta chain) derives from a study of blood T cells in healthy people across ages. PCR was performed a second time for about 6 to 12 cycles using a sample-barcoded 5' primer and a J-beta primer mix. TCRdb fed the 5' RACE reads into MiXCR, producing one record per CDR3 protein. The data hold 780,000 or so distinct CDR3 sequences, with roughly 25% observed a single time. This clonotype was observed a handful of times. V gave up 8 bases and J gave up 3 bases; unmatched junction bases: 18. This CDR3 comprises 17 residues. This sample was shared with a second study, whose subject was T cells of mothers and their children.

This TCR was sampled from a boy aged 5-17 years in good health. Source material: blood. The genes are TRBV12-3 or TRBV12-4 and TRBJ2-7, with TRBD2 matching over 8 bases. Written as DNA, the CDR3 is TGTGCCAGCGGCGAGGAACGACCGGGACTAGGATTCTACGAGCAGTACTTC. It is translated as CASGEERPGLGFYEQYF.